This T cell receptor beta chain appears in the sequencing data of a study of beta chain features in type 1 diabetes. In all sorted populations, purity surpassed 95%. This CDR3 region has 13 residues. The V and J ends lost 4 bases and 1 base respectively, with 8 bases between them. CDR1 SGHRS and CDR2 YFSETQ come from the germline V gene. Sequencing targeted expressed TCRB transcripts, as all isolated RNA had been reverse transcribed. Generated by immunoSEQ multiplex PCR, the TCRdb table keeps only in-frame clones and is missing some. Among about 360,000 clones listed, around 12% were seen once. The TCR was taken from a man between 18 and 35 years old in good health. This sequence joins TRBV5-1 and TRBJ2-5; D uncertain. The sequencing input was naive CD4+ T cells from blood. CDR3 coding DNA: TGCGCCAGCAGCCCCGTCGTCCAAGAGACCCAGTACTTC. It codes for CASSPVVQETQYF.